This T cell receptor beta chain was retrieved from a study of OX40 agonist ivuxolimab in advanced cancers. In the study overall: The costimulatory receptor OX40 (CD134) was targeted by ivuxolimab, a fully human IgG2 agonistic monoclonal antibody. Intravenous ivuxolimab was administered to patients every 2 weeks at six dose levels: 0.01, 0.1, 0.3, 1.5, 3 and 10 mg/kg. Among the roughly 50 dose-escalation patients, around 20 had hepatocellular carcinoma, roughly 15 melanoma, 9 renal cell carcinoma and 9 head and neck cancer. The dose-escalation cohort was 82.7% male with a mean age of about 54 years, ranging from roughly 23 to 80. Patients were allowed to have had prior anti-PD-1, anti-PD-L1 or anti-CTLA-4 therapy, and approximately 41% of the dose-escalation patients had previously received checkpoint inhibitors. Three dose-escalation patients achieved partial responses, one with hepatocellular carcinoma and two with cutaneous melanoma. The purpose of peripheral TCRbeta sequencing was to test whether ivuxolimab changed TCR sequence diversity and led to clonal T-cell expansion. The paper covers the monotherapy dose-escalation part of the phase I ivuxolimab trial, which included N ≈ 54 patients. What the research found in general, with its limitations: After ivuxolimab, CD8+ T cells had more expanded clones than CD4+ T cells on average. At doses of 0.1 to 3.0 mg/kg, clonal expansion of both CD4+ and CD8+ blood T cells was observed from baseline to week 6. In the 0.1-3.0 mg/kg groups, partial responders were among the patients with the lowest normalized peripheral clonal expansion, particularly in CD8+ T cells. The antigen specificity of the peripheral T cells that underwent clonal expansion was not determined. Low levels of normalized T-cell clonal expansion were also seen in some nonresponding patients.

A note on this clone: The target of this receptor is not known. The sample holds no much larger clone one base away, and base qualities are not on file.

The CDR3 runs 15 residues from the cysteine to the phenylalanine. Only CDR3 DNA is held: 45 bases, read in frame from base 1. V and J are truncated by 0 bases and 3 bases respectively, leaving an intervening sequence of 9 bases. Patients with a history of autoimmune disease or receiving systemic immunosuppression were excluded from the trial. In every dose cohort, peripheral blood was drawn for TCR sequencing at baseline, cycle 4 day 1, and cycle 7 day 1. The samples were drawn from a first-in-human, open-label, multicenter phase I dose-escalation trial of ivuxolimab. Adults with locally advanced or metastatic melanoma, renal cell carcinoma, hepatocellular carcinoma or head and neck squamous cell carcinoma were enrolled in the trial. Before TCR sequencing, CD4+ and CD8+ T cells were separately sorted from peripheral blood. For sequencing of the TCRbeta CDR3 region, genomic DNA was extracted from the sorted cells. TCRbeta CDR3 regions were sequenced using the immunoSEQ Assay. In TCRdb, the immuneACCESS table is reduced to in-frame sequences with V and J assigned. These tables do not hold every clone; where another copy was compared, an unresolved V gene accounts for under half, and the others remain unexplained. The sample table records around 90,000 clones; 80% to 90% of these occur just once. In total, the top ten clones hold 3.5% to 5.5% of the sample.

The sequenced sample was CD4+ or CD8+ T cells sorted from blood, obtained in a trial of the OX40 agonist ivuxolimab. The chain joins TRBV23-1 to TRBJ1-3; the D gene identity is not certain. TRBV23-1 is an open reading frame whose function is uncertain. The receptor was derived from an adult with an advanced solid tumor such as melanoma, head and neck, liver or kidney cancer. The nucleotide sequence is given as TGCGCCAGCAGTCAATCCCCTTCCCGTGGAAACACCATATATTTT. Protein translation: CASSQSPSRGNTIYF.